This TCR beta chain was obtained from a study of T cells in Graves' hyperthyroidism and ophthalmopathy. The study's findings and limits: Within blood appeared most thyroid clonotypes that had expanded above 0.001.

Amplified TCR beta CDR3 regions came from RNA transcripts. Carried out on the TCR CDR3, a first-round RT-PCR used the HTBI primer set. MiXCR, run by TCRdb on the multiplex PCR reads, gives a single entry per CDR3 protein. This table has 480,000 or so distinct CDR3 sequences, 35% to 50% appearing once. On the basis of clinical symptoms, serum thyroxine and TRAb, thyroid ultrasound and orbital computed tomography, diagnoses were made. Concerning this clonotype: Its cognate antigen is unknown.

V dropped 5 bases and J dropped 2 bases, with 12 bases sitting between them. Germline CDR1 KGHDR, CDR2 SFDVKD. The CDR3 consists of 14 residues. The sequence was obtained from an adult woman with Graves' disease, either hyperthyroidism or ophthalmopathy (not recorded which). This chain connects TRBV24-1 to TRBJ2-7; tentative D call: TRBD2 (6 bases). Sequencing used peripheral blood or thyroid tissue (not recorded which). CDR3 sequence: CATSGSGDPYEQYF. For the CDR3, the DNA is TGTGCCACCAGTGGGTCGGGAGACCCCTACGAGCAGTACTTC.